This T cell receptor (beta chain) was documented in a study of CD8+ T cells in alopecia areata (dated by TCRdb to the late 2010s). In terms of the full investigation: The treated patients took part in an open-label pilot trial in which moderate-to-severe alopecia areata was treated with oral tofacitinib at 5 to 10 mg twice daily. Tofacitinib was administered for 6 to 18 months, and 6 months of follow-up off drug were then conducted to assess delayed response and recurrence. Disease severity in treated patients was measured with the SALT score, which quantifies the percentage of affected scalp surface area. In both human patients and the C3H/HeJ mouse model, the study applied high-throughput TCRbeta sequencing to look at T cell clonal expansion in alopecia areata. Scalp tissue and sorted CD4+ and CD8+ peripheral blood T cells from patchy and totalis/universalis alopecia areata patients and from healthy controls were covered by human TCRbeta sequencing. Biopsies were taken from tofacitinib-treated patients at baseline and at 4 and 24 weeks of treatment, and a later scalp biopsy was taken in several of the tofacitinib-treated patients. Scalp clonality was compared across normal scalp (n=4), patchy alopecia areata scalp (n=8), and alopecia totalis/universalis scalp (n=8). RNA was obtained with the PAXgene miRNA kit for fixed scalp, the miRNeasy kit for PBMCs, and the RNeasy kit for mouse skin. TCRbeta CDR3 regions were amplified by immunoSEQ multiplex PCR using 35 Vbeta forward and 13 Jbeta reverse primers. Broad study findings and their caveats: Scalp TCR repertoire analysis is complicated because resident alphabeta T cells in normal human skin are also sequenced, whereas mouse skin is dominated by gammadelta T cells. Because the treated cohort was small and included a single nonresponder, larger studies are needed to assess links between baseline CD8+ expansion and response. Many expanded lesional clones were found to persist in scalp and blood during tofacitinib treatment, and relapse after treatment cessation may be partly explained by this persistence. Shared TCR sequences between patients were less evident than in mice, which may be partly attributable to HLA diversity in the patient population. Higher clonality and more expanded CD8+ clones were observed in lesional scalp than in normal scalp, particularly in alopecia totalis/universalis, a finding suggestive of antigenic drive. With tofacitinib, both scalp clonality and the number of expanded CD8+ clones among the top 100 scalp clones went down significantly.

Only a few counts were recorded for this clone. Its antigen remains undetermined. Qualities for individual bases were not recorded, and no much larger clone is one base off. The V and J ends are trimmed by 6 bases and 4 bases, leaving 13 bases between them. CDR1 and CDR2 were assigned from the germline V gene as SQVTM and ANQGSEA. The CDR3 starts with the cysteine, ends with the phenylalanine, and has 13 residues. Left in the record is the CDR3 DNA by itself, 39 bases read in frame from the first base. Receptor libraries were prepared by the immunoSEQ multiplex PCR assay. RNA was extracted from all samples and reverse transcribed into cDNA, which served as template for TCR sequencing. SuperScript III was used for first-strand cDNA synthesis, primed with a 2:1 mix of oligo-dT and random hexamers. Amplification bias was assessed with a synthetic immune receptor repertoire, and residual bias was removed computationally. Regarding the original processing steps: Raw reads were preprocessed to remove errors, and CDR3 was defined by IMGT conventions from the conserved cysteine to phenylalanine. Clonality was computed by normalizing Shannon entropy by log2 of the number of productive unique TCRs and subtracting the result from 1. Whether scalp clones were CD4 or CD8 was inferred by matching scalp TCRbeta sequences against CD4 and CD8 repertoires sorted from blood. TCRdb provides this immuneACCESS table in a form limited to in-frame rearrangements. Some clones are lacking; in checked studies, under half of them reflect an unresolved V gene, and why the rest are absent is not known. V, J and clone size reflect that table, while D and trimming were determined from the DNA. The sample includes about 180,000 clones, with approximately 50% observed a single time. The ten largest clones take up 9.5% to 13% of the sample.

Interpreted using the paper, the treatment or condition label stands for: oral pan-JAK inhibitor, 5-10 mg twice daily. Peripheral blood and lesional scalp punch biopsies were obtained from patients with alopecia areata. PBMCs were isolated by density centrifugation and stained for CD3, CD4 and CD8, and CD4+ and CD8+ T cells were sorted on a FACSAria. This clonotype originated in a human donor with alopecia areata. The sample in question was CD8+ T cells sorted from blood, obtained at approximately week 51, from a patient treated with tofacitinib. The sequence joins TRBV29-1 to TRBJ1-5; the D gene assignment is ambiguous. The CDR3 protein: CSVGHSPNQPQHF. The DNA sequence reads TGCAGCGTAGGGCACAGCCCGAATCAGCCCCAGCATTTT.